The rows below give T cell receptor beta chains drawn from one sample of a study of radiation and T cells in renal cell carcinoma. Here immunoSEQ multiplex PCR was the method, and the copy in TCRdb shows in-frame clones only, minus some. Here the sample spans tens of thousands of clones, nearly 85% being singletons. Sequencing was performed on blood, taken from a patient whose treatment included radiotherapy and nephrectomy. The receptors originated from an older woman with renal cell carcinoma. Both conserved end residues are part of each CDR3. D genes are given only for firm matches. Clone size is shown for a subset of rows, as once, few, many or a class of expanded clone.

>-|TRBV4-2|TRBD1|TRBJ1-3
TGTGCCAGCAGCCAATTGACAGGGATGAGAAACACCATATATTTT
CASSQLTGMRNTIYF
>once|TRBV5-1|TRBD2|TRBJ2-3
TGCGCCACCCGACTCCTAGCGGGAAGCACAGATACGCAGTATTTT
CATRLLAGSTDTQYF
>-|TRBV6-1|-|TRBJ2-5
TGTGCCAGCTCCCCCCGGCAAGAGACCCAGTACTTC
CASSPRQETQYF
>-|TRBV9|-|TRBJ2-5
TGTGCCAGCAGCGTAGCGGGGCGGCGGGAGACCCAGTACTTC
CASSVAGRRETQYF
>-|TRBV6-6|-|TRBJ2-7
TGTGCCAGCAGTTACGGCGGACACGAGCAGTACTTC
CASSYGGHEQYF
>-|TRBV7-8|TRBD2|TRBJ2-7
TGTGCCAGCAGCTTAAGTAGCGGGAGTAGCGGCGAGCAGTACTTC
CASSLSSGSSGEQYF
>few|TRBV4-3|-|TRBJ1-2
TGCGCCAGCAGCCAAGCGGGGACGGCCTATGGCTACACCTTC
CASSQAGTAYGYTF
>few|TRBV14|-|TRBJ2-2
TGTGCCAGCAGCCAAGAGTGGCAGGGGTCTAACACCGGGGAGCTGTTTTTT
CASSQEWQGSNTGELFF
>-|TRBV6-5|-|TRBJ1-3
TGTGCCAGCAGTTACTCTCAGGGGCGTACTGGAAACACCATATATTTT
CASSYSQGRTGNTIYF
>once|TRBV5-1|TRBD2|TRBJ2-7
TGCGCCAGCAGCTTCCAGACTAGCGGGACTCTCCCCTACGAGCAGTACTTC
CASSFQTSGTLPYEQYF
>-|TRBV2|TRBD2|TRBJ2-3
TGTGCCAGCAGTTCCGGGACTAGCGGGGGGCGAGATACGCAGTATTTT
CASSSGTSGGRDTQYF
>few|TRBV19|TRBD1|TRBJ1-3
TGTGCCAGTAGTTCCCGGACAGGGGCAAACACCATATATTTT
CASSSRTGANTIYF
>few|TRBV27|TRBD2|TRBJ2-7
TGTGCCAGCAGTTGGACCCGACTAGCCAGTGTCTACGAGCAGTACTTC
CASSWTRLASVYEQYF
>-|TRBV9|TRBD1|TRBJ2-3
TGTGCCAGCAGCGTAGGGGGACAGGATACGCAGTATTTT
CASSVGGQDTQYF
>-|TRBV30|TRBD1|TRBJ2-5
TGTGCCTGGAGTAGACAGGGAAAAGAGACCCAGTACTTC
CAWSRQGKETQYF
>-|TRBV4-1|-|TRBJ1-5
TGCGCCAGCAGCCAAGAGCGGATGGGGGACTTTAGCAATCAGCCCCAGCATTTT
CASSQERMGDFSNQPQHF
>-|TRBV9|TRBD1|TRBJ1-1
TGTGCCAGCAGCAAAGGACAGGGGACTGACACTGAAGCTTTCTTT
CASSKGQGTDTEAFF
>once|TRBV5-6|TRBD2|TRBJ2-7
TGTGCCAGCAGCACGACTAGCGGGAGTATCCACGAGCAGTACTTC
CASSTTSGSIHEQYF
>-|TRBV30|-|TRBJ1-6
TGTGCCTGGAGTGTCTCGGGGGCCGGTTCACCCCTCCACTTT
CAWSVSGAGSPLHF
>-|TRBV27|-|TRBJ2-1
TGTGCCAGCAATAGGGCAGGTCTAAGGAATGAGCAGTTCTTC
CASNRAGLRNEQFF
>-|TRBV9|-|TRBJ1-1
TGTGCCAGCAGCCTCCGGGATGACCTCAGGAACACTGAAGCTTTCTTT
CASSLRDDLRNTEAFF
>-|TRBV5-1|TRBD2|TRBJ2-3
TGCGCCAGCAGCTTGGTGGGGGGGACTAGCGGCACAGATACGCAGTATTTT
CASSLVGGTSGTDTQYF
>few|TRBV6-1|-|TRBJ2-2
TGTGCCAGCAGAGGGGCCGGGGAGCTGTTTTTT
CASRGAGELFF
>-|TRBV5-1|TRBD1|TRBJ1-1
TGCGCCAGCAGCCCCGACAGGGAGAACACTGAAGCTTTCTTT
CASSPDRENTEAFF
>-|TRBV7-6|-|TRBJ2-1
TGTGCCAGCAGCGCTGCTTCACAGGGTACCTACAATGAGCAGTTCTTC
CASSAASQGTYNEQFF
>-|TRBV7-2|-|TRBJ2-6
TGTGCCAGCAGCTCCAGGGTTGAGGGGGCCAACGTCCTGACTTTC
CASSSRVEGANVLTF
>once|TRBV5-1|-|TRBJ1-2
TGCGCCAGCAGCCCGCTTTCAGGGGTAGTAAACTATGGCTACACCTTC
CASSPLSGVVNYGYTF
>-|TRBV6-6|TRBD1|TRBJ2-5
TGTGCCAGCAGTTACTCGTTGACAGGGAATCAAGAGACCCAGTACTTC
CASSYSLTGNQETQYF
>-|TRBV6-5|-|TRBJ1-2
TGTGCCAGCAGTTACGGCGTAAACTATGGCTACACCTTC
CASSYGVNYGYTF
>-|TRBV6-1|TRBD2|TRBJ2-1
TGTGCCAGCAGTGGCGCGGGAGCAACCTACAATGAGCAGTTCTTC
CASSGAGATYNEQFF
>once|TRBV25-1|-|TRBJ2-1
TGTGCCAGCACGACCAGCTCCCGTGAGCAGTTCTTC
CASTTSSREQFF
>once|TRBV2|-|TRBJ1-5
TGTGCCAGCAAACAGGGACATAGCAATCAGCCCCAGCATTTT
CASKQGHSNQPQHF
>once|TRBV25-1|-|TRBJ2-7
TGTGCCAGCAGCCAGACGGGAATACTGGGCTACGAGCAGTACTTC
CASSQTGILGYEQYF
>-|TRBV5-1|-|TRBJ2-6
TGCGCCAGCAGTTCTGCTGCCGGGGCCAACGTCCTGACTTTC
CASSSAAGANVLTF
>-|TRBV2|-|TRBJ1-2
TGTGCCAGCAGCCTCGACGGGGGCTACACCTTC
CASSLDGGYTF
>-|TRBV4-3|-|TRBJ2-7
TGCGCCAGCAGCCAAGATAGGGGGGGATGGGACGAGCAGTACTTC
CASSQDRGGWDEQYF
>-|TRBV27|-|TRBJ1-5
TGTGCCAGCAGTTTGCGACAGCACAATCAGCCCCAGCATTTT
CASSLRQHNQPQHF
>-|TRBV6-1|-|TRBJ2-1
TGTGCCAGCAGTGAAGGATCAGGGCATTGGAATGAGCAGTTCTTC
CASSEGSGHWNEQFF
>-|TRBV5-6|TRBD2|TRBJ2-3
TGTGCCAGCAGCGCCCCGCCTAGCGGGTCCTTTCATACGCAGTATTTT
CASSAPPSGSFHTQYF
>-|TRBV6-5|-|TRBJ1-6
TGTGCCAGCGGGGTAAACAGGGCCAATTCACCCCTCCACTTT
CASGVNRANSPLHF
>-|TRBV9|-|TRBJ2-3
TGTGCCAGCAGCGCGCAGGAAGATACGCAGTATTTT
CASSAQEDTQYF
>-|TRBV29-1|-|TRBJ2-5
TGCAGCGTGGGTTCTAGTTCCCAAGAGACCCAGTACTTC
CSVGSSSQETQYF
>-|TRBV29-1|-|TRBJ1-2
TGCAGCGCGGCATTGGTGTTAAACTATGGCTACACCTTC
CSAALVLNYGYTF
>-|TRBV6-6|TRBD2|TRBJ2-5
TGTGCCAGCATTCCCCAGGAGCGGGAGGGGGAGACCCAGTACTTC
CASIPQEREGETQYF
>-|TRBV27|-|TRBJ2-5
TGTGCCAGCAGTACATTCTGGGAGACCCAGTACTTC
CASSTFWETQYF
>-|TRBV7-9|-|TRBJ1-1
TGTGCCAGCAGCTTAGAGGACACTGAAGCTTTCTTT
CASSLEDTEAFF
>once|TRBV21-1|-|TRBJ1-3
TGTGCCAGCAGCAACCCAAATGGGGACCCCCCTGGAAACACCATATATTTT
CASSNPNGDPPGNTIYF
>-|TRBV12-2|-|TRBJ2-6
TGTGCAAGTCGCTTAGGGCTAGGAGTGGCTGGGGCCAACGTCCTGACTTTC
CASRLGLGVAGANVLTF
>-|TRBV30|-|TRBJ2-6
TGTGCCTGGAGAAGGGACTCTGGGGCCAACGTCCTGACTTTC
CAWRRDSGANVLTF